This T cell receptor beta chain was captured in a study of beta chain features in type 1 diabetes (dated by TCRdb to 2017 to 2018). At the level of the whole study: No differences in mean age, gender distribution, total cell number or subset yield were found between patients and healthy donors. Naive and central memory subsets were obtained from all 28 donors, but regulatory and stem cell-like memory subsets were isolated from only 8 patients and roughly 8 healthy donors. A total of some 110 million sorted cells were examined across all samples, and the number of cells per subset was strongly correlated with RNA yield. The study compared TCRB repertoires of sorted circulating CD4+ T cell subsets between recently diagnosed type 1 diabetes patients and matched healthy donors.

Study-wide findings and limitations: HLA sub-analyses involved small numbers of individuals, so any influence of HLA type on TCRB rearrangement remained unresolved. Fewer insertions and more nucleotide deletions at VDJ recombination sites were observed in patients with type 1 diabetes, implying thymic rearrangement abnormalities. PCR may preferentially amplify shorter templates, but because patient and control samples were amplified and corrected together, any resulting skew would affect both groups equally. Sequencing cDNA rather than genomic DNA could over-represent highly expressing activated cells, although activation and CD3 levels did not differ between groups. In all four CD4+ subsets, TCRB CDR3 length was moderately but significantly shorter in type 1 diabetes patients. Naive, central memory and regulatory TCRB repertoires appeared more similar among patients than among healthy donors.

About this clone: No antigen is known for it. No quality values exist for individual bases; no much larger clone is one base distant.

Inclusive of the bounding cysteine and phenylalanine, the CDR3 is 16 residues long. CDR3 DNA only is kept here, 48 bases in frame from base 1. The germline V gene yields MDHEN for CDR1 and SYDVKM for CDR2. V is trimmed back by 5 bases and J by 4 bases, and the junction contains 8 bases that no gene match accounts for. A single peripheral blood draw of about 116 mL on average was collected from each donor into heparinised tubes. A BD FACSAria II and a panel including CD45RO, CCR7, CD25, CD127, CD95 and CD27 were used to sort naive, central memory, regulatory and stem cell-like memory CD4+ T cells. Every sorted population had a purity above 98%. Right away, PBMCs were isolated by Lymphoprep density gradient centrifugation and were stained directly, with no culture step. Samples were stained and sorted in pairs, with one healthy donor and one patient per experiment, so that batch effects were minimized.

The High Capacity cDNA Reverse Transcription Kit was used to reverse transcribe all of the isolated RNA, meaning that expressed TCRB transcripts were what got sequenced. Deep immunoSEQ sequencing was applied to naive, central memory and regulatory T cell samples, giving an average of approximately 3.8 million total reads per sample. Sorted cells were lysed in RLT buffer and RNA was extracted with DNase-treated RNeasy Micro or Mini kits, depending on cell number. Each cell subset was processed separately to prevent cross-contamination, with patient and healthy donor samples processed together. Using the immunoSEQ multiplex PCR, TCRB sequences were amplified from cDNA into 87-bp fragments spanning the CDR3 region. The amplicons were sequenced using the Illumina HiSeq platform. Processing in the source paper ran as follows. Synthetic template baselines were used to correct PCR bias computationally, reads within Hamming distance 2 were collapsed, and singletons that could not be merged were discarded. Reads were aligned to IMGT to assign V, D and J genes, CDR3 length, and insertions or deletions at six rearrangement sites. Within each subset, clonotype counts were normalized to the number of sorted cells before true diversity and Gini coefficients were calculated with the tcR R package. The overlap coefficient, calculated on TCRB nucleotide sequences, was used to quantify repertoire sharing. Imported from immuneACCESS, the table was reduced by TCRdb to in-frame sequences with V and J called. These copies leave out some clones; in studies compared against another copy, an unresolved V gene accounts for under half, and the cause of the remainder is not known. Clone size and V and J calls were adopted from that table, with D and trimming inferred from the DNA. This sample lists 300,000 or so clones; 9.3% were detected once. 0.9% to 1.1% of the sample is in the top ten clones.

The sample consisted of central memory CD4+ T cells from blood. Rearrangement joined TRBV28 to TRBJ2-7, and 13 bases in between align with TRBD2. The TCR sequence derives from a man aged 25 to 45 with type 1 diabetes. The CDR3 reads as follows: CASSPSTSGGAYEQYF. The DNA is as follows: TGTGCCAGCAGTCCATCCACTAGCGGGGGGGCGTACGAGCAGTACTTC.